This section outlines one T cell receptor (beta chain) sequence together with its context. V was clipped by 4 bases and J by 5 bases; unmatched bases: 10. CDR1 SGHNT and CDR2 YYREEE come from the germline V gene (reference sequence). The CDR3 is 18 residues long. Libraries were prepared by immunoSEQ multiplex PCR; TCRdb keeps only in-frame clonotypes and omits some of them. The sample has over 250,000 clones; 80% to 90% are singletons. These data come from a study of blood T cell repertoires in COVID-19. Study-wide context: Italy, Spain and the United States were the sources of the convalescent and acute COVID-19 samples.

This TCR derives from a woman in her 70s with acute or convalescent COVID-19. The sample consisted of peripheral blood. V gene TRBV5-4 combines with J gene TRBJ2-3, with 16 bases aligning to TRBD2. In DNA, the CDR3 is TGTGCCAGCAGCACCGGGACTAGCGGGGGGGCCGGTAGAGATACGCAGTATTTT. It codes for CASSTGTSGGAGRDTQYF.